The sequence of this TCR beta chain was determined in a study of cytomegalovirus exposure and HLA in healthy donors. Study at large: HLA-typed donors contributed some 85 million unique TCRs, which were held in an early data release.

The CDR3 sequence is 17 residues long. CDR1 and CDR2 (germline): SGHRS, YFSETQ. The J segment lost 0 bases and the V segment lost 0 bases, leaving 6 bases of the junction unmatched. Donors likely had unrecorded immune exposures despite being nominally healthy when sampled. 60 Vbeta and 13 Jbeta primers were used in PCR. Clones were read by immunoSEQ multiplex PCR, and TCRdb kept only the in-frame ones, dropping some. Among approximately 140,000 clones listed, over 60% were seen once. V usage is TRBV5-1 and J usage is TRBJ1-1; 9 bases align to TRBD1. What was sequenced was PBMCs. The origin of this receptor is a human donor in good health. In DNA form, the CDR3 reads TGCGCCAGCAGCTTGGCCCCCCGGGACAGGGTGAACACTGAAGCTTTCTTT. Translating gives CASSLAPRDRVNTEAFF. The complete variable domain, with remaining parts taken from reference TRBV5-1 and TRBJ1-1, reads KAGVTQTPRYLIKTRGQQVTLSCSPISGHRSVSWYQQTPGQGLQFLFEYFSETQRNKGNFPGRFSGRQFSNSRSEMNVSTLELGDSALYLCASSLAPRDRVNTEAFFGQGTRLTVV.